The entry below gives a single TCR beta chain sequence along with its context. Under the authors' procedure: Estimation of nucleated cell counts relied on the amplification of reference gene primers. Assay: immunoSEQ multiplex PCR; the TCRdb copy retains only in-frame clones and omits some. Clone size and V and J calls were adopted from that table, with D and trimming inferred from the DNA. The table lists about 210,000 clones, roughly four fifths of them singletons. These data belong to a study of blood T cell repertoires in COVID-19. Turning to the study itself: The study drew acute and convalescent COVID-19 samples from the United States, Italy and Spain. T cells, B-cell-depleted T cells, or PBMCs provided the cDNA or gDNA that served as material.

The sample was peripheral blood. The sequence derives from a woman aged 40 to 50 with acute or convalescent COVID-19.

The CDR3: CAISEDGSNQPQHF. The CDR3, as DNA: TGTGCCATCAGTGAGGACGGGAGCAATCAGCCCCAGCATTTT. The chain joins TRBV10-3 to TRBJ1-5; unclear D gene. Trimming pared 2 bases from V and 1 base from J, leaving 6 bases between. Per germline, CDR1 ENHRY and CDR2 SYGVKD. CDR3 size: 14 residues.